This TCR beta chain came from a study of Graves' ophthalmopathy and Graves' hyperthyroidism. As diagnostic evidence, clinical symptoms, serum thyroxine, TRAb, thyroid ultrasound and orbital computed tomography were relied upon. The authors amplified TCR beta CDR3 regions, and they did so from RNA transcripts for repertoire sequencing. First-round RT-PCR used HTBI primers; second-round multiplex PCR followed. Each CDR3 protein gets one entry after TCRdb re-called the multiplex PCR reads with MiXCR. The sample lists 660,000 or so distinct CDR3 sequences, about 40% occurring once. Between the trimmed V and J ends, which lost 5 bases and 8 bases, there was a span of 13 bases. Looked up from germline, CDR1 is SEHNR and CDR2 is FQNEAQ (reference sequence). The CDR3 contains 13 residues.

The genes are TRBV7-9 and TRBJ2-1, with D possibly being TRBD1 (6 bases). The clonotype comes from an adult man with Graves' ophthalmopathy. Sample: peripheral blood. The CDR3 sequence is CASSGIQGDEQFF. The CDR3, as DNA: TGTGCCAGCAGCGGAATACAGGGCGATGAGCAGTTCTTC.